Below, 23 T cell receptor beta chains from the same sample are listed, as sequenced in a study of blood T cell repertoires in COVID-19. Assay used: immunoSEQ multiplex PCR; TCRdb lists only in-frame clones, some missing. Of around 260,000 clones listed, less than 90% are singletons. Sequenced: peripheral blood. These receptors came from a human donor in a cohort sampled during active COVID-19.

The chain's CDR3 is CASTYSLPKTEAFF. CDR3 coding DNA: TGTGCCAGCACATACAGCCTACCGAAGACTGAAGCTTTCTTT. The chain employs TRBV28 and TRBJ1-1; D gene uncertain. Germline CDR1 and CDR2: MDHEN and SYDVKM. V was trimmed by 7 bases and J by 5 bases, leaving 17 bases between them. This CDR3 spans 14 amino acids.

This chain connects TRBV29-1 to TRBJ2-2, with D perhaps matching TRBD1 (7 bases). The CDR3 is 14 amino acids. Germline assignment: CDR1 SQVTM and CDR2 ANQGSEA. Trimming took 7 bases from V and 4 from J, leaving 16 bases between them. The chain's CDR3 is CSAGEQGTTGELFF. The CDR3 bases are TGCAGCGCGGGGGAACAGGGGACCACCGGGGAGCTGTTTTTT.

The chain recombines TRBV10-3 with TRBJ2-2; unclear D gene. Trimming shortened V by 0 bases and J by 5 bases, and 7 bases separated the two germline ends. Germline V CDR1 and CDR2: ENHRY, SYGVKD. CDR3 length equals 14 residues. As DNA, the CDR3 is TGTGCCATCAGTGAGTCAGCCCCTACCGGGGAGCTGTTTTTT. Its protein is CAISESAPTGELFF.

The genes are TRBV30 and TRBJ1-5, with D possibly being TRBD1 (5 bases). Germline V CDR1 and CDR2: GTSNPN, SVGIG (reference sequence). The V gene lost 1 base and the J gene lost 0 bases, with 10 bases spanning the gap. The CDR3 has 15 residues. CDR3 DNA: TGTGCCTGGAGTGCCCAACAGGTTAGCAATCAGCCCCAGCATTTT. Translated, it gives CAWSAQQVSNQPQHF.

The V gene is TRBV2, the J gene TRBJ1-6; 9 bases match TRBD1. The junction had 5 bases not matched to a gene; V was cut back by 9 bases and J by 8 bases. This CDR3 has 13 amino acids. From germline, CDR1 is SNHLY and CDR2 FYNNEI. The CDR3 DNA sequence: TGTGCCAGAAAGGACAGGGGTGATTCACCCCTCCACTTT. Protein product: CARKDRGDSPLHF.

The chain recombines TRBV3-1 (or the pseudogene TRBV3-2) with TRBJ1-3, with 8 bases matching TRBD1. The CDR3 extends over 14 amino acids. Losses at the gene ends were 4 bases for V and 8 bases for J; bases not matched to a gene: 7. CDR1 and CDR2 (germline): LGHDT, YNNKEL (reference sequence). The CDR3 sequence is CASSRGQGQDTIYF. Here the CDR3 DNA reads TGTGCCAGCAGCCGAGGACAGGGACAGGACACCATATATTTT.

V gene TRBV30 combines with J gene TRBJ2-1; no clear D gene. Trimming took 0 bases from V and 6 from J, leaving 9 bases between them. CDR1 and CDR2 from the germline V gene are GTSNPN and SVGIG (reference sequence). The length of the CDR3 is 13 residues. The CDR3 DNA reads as TGTGCCTGGAGTGTAACTATCCGCAATGAGCAGTTCTTC. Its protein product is CAWSVTIRNEQFF.

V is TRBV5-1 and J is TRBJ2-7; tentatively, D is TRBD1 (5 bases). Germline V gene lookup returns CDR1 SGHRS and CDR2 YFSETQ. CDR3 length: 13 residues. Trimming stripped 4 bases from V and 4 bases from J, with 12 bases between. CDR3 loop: CASSIDRAYEQYF. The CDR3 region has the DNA TGCGCCAGCAGCATTGACAGAGCGTACGAGCAGTACTTC.

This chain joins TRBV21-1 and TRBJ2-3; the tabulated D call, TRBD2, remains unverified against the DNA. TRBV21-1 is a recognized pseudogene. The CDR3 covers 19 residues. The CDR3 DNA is TGTGCCAGCAGCAAAGGGAAGGGTGCTAGCGGGACCAGCACAGATACGCAGTATTTT. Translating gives CASSKGKGASGTSTDTQYF.

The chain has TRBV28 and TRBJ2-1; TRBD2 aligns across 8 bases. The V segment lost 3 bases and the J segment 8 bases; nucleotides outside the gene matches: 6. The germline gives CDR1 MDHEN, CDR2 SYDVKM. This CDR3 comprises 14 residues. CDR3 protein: CASSLSGSVYEQFF. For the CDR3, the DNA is TGTGCCAGCAGTTTGAGCGGGAGTGTATATGAGCAGTTCTTC.

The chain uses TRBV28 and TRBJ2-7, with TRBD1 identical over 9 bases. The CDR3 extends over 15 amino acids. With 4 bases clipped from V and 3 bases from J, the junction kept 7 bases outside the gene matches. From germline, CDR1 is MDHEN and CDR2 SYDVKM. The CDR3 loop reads CASSSPGQGNYEQYF. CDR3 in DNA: TGTGCCAGCAGTTCACCCGGACAGGGGAACTACGAGCAGTACTTC. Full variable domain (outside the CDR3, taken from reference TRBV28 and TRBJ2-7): DVKVTQSSRYLVKRTGEKVFLECVQDMDHENMFWYRQDPGLGLRLIYFSYDVKMKEKGDIPEGYSVSREKKERFSLILESASTNQTSMYLCASSSPGQGNYEQYFGPGTRLTVT.

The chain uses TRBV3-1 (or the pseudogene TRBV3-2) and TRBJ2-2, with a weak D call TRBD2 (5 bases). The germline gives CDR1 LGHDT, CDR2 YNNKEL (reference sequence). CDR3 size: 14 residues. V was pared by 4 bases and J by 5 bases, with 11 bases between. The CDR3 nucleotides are TGTGCCAGCAGCCTAGGGAGTTATACCGGGGAGCTGTTTTTT. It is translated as CASSLGSYTGELFF.

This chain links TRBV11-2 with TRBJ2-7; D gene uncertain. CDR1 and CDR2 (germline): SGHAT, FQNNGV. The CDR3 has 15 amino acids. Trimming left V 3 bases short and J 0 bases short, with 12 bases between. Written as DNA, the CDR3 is TGTGCCAGCAGCTTCGGGTCCGCCAGCTCCTACGAGCAGTACTTC. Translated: CASSFGSASSYEQYF.

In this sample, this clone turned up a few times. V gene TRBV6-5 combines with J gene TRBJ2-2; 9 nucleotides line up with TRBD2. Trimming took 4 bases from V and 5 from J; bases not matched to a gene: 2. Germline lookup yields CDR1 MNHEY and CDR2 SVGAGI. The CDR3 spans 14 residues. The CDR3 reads CASSSLAGTGELFF. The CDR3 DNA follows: TGTGCCAGCAGTTCGCTAGCGGGGACCGGGGAGCTGTTTTTT.

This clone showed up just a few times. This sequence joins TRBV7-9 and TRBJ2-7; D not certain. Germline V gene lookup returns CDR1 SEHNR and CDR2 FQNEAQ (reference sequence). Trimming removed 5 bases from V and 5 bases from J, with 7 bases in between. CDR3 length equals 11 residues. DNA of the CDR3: TGTGCCAGCAGCCACAACGACGAGCAGTACTTC. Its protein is CASSHNDEQYF.

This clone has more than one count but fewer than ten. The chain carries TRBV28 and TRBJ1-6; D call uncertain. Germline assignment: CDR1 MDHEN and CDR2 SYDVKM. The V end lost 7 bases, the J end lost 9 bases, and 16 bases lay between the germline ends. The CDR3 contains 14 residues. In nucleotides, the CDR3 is TGTGCCAGCATCTTCCGAGGGAGGGTTTCACCCCTCCACTTT. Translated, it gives CASIFRGRVSPLHF.

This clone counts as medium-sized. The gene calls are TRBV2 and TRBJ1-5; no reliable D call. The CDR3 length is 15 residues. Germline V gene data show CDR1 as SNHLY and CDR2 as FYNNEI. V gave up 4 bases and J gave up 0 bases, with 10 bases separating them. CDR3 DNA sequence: TGTGCCAGCAGTGTCGGGATAAATAGCAATCAGCCCCAGCATTTT. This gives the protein CASSVGINSNQPQHF. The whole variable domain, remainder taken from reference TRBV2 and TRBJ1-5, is EPEVTQTPSHQVTQMGQEVILRCVPISNHLYFYWYRQILGQKVEFLVSFYNNEISEKSEIFDDQFSVERPDGSNFTLKIRSTKLEDSAMYFCASSVGINSNQPQHFGDGTRLSIL.

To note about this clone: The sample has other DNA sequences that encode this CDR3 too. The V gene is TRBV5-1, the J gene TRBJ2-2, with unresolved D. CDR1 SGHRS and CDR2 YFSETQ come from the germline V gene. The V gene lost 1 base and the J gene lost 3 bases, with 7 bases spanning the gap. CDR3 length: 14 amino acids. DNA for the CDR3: TGCGCCAGCAGCTTGACCGGGTACACCGGGGAGCTGTTTTTT. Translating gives CASSLTGYTGELFF.

As DNA, the CDR3 is TGTGCCAGCAGTTACGGAATAATGGGAGCCTACGAGCAGTACTTC. Its protein product is CASSYGIMGAYEQYF. The chain uses TRBV6-5 and TRBJ2-7; TRBD2 is a possible D gene (5 bases). Germline V gene lookup returns CDR1 MNHEY and CDR2 SVGAGI. Trimming stripped 2 bases from V and 2 bases from J, with 13 bases between. CDR3 length: 15 residues.

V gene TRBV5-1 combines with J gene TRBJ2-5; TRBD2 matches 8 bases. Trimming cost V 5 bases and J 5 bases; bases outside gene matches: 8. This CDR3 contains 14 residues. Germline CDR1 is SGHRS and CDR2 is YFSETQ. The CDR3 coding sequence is TGCGCCAGCAGTCTGGGACTAGTCCAGGAGACCCAGTACTTC. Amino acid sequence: CASSLGLVQETQYF.

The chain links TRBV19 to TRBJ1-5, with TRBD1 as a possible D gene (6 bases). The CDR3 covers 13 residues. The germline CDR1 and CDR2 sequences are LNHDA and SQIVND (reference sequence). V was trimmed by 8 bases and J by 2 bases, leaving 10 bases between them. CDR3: CASQGQGNQPQHF. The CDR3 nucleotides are TGTGCCAGTCAGGGGCAAGGCAATCAGCCCCAGCATTTT.

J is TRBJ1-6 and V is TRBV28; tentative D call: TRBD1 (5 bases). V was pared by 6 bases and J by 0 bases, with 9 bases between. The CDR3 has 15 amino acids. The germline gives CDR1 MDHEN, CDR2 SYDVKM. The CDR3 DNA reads TGTGCCAGCAGCCACGACAGCTCCTATAATTCACCCCTCCACTTT. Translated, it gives CASSHDSSYNSPLHF. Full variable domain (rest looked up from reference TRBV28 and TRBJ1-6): DVKVTQSSRYLVKRTGEKVFLECVQDMDHENMFWYRQDPGLGLRLIYFSYDVKMKEKGDIPEGYSVSREKKERFSLILESASTNQTSMYLCASSHDSSYNSPLHFGNGTRLTVT.

CDR3 DNA: TGTGCCAGCAGTTACGGGGGGGGCCTTAAGTACAATGAGCAGTTCTTC. Its protein product is CASSYGGGLKYNEQFF. The J gene is TRBJ2-1, the V gene TRBV6-2 or TRBV6-3; TRBD2 might be the D (7 bases). Germline V gene sequence: CDR1 MNHEY, CDR2 SVGEGT. The CDR3 has 16 residues. Trimming removed 2 bases from V and 4 bases from J, with 15 bases in between.